The 27 T cell receptor beta chains reported below all come from one sample, sequenced in a study of blood T cell repertoires in COVID-19. Using immunoSEQ multiplex PCR, the repertoire was profiled, and TCRdb retains in-frame clones only, with some absent. The sample yields approximately 270,000 clones, 80% to 85% seen once. The sequenced sample was peripheral blood. The receptors shown here come from a person between 65 and 79 years old with COVID-19, enrolled during active disease.

CDR3 amino acids: CASSSTGNPQYETQYF. The CDR3 DNA reads TGTGCCAGCAGCTCCACAGGGAACCCGCAGTATGAGACCCAGTACTTC. This chain uses TRBV5-8 with TRBJ2-5, with D possibly being TRBD1 (6 bases). This CDR3 has 16 amino acids. Per the germline V gene, CDR1 is SGHTS and CDR2 is YDEGEE. Trimming cost V 3 bases and J 5 bases, with 20 bases left between them.

Here the CDR3 reads CAWDQGAGYTF. In DNA, the CDR3 is TGTGCCTGGGACCAGGGGGCAGGCTACACCTTC. This rearrangement joins TRBV30 to TRBJ1-2, with TRBD1 matching over 8 bases. CDR3 length: 11 residues. Trimming took 5 bases from V and 8 from J; bases not matched to a gene: 4. Germline V gene sequence: CDR1 GTSNPN, CDR2 SVGIG (reference sequence).

The chain links TRBV7-9 to TRBJ1-6, with TRBD1 as a possible D gene (6 bases). Trimming cost V 3 bases and J 9 bases, with 12 bases left between them. This CDR3 comprises 14 residues. CDR1 is SEHNR and CDR2 is FQNEAQ in the germline V gene (reference sequence). CDR3 in DNA: TGTGCCAGCAGCTTGGACAGTTGGGGTTCACCCCTCCACTTT. This translates into CASSLDSWGSPLHF.

This chain's CDR3 is CASSLQRGVGTQYF. DNA for the CDR3: TGTGCCAGCAGTTTACAACGGGGGGTTGGGACCCAGTACTTC. The J gene is TRBJ2-5, the V gene TRBV27, with 7 bases lining up with TRBD2. The germline CDR1 and CDR2 sequences are MNHEY and SMNVEV (reference sequence). V lost 2 bases and J lost 7; bases outside the gene matches: 7. The CDR3 totals 14 residues.

This clone was counted once. The chain uses TRBV18 and TRBJ1-3; TRBD1 might be the D (6 bases). V lost 4 bases and J 0 bases, leaving 10 bases between the germline ends. Germline CDR1 is KGHSH and CDR2 is LQKENI. The CDR3 length is 15 residues. The CDR3 sequence is CASSLQDSSGNTIYF. CDR3 bases: TGTGCCAGCTCACTTCAGGACAGCTCTGGAAACACCATATATTTT.

This chain joins TRBV6-2 or TRBV6-3 and TRBJ2-3, with TRBD2 as a possible D gene (6 bases). Germline loops: CDR1 MNHEY, CDR2 SVGEGT. The CDR3 is 18 amino acids. V lost 0 bases to trimming and J lost 2 bases, with 18 bases between them. CDR3 residues: CASSYSRARGWDTDTQYF. The CDR3, as DNA: TGTGCCAGCAGTTACTCGAGGGCACGGGGGTGGGACACAGATACGCAGTATTTT.

The chain has TRBV5-4 and TRBJ2-5, with D uncertain. The germline CDR1 and CDR2 sequences are SGHNT and YYREEE (reference sequence). V was cut by 1 base and J by 3 bases, with 10 bases left in between. This CDR3 is built from 14 residues. For the CDR3, the DNA is TGTGCCAGCAGCTTGTATACAGTTAAAGAGACCCAGTACTTC. Translating gives CASSLYTVKETQYF.

V gene TRBV19 combines with J gene TRBJ1-1, with D maybe TRBD1 (5 bases). The germline V gene has CDR1 LNHDA and CDR2 SQIVND (reference sequence). V dropped 4 bases and J dropped 1 base, with 13 bases sitting between them. CDR3 length equals 15 residues. CDR3 bases: TGTGCCAGTAGTAAGGGACTACTTACGAACACTGAAGCTTTCTTT. It is translated as CASSKGLLTNTEAFF. Variable domain in full (rest from reference TRBV19 and TRBJ1-1): DGGITQSPKYLFRKEGQNVTLSCEQNLNHDAMYWYRQDPGQGLRLIYYSQIVNDFQKGDIAEGYSVSREKKESFPLTVTSAQKNPTAFYLCASSKGLLTNTEAFFGQGTRLTVV.

The rearrangement links TRBV6-2 or TRBV6-3 to TRBJ2-7; D gene ambiguous. This CDR3 contains 12 residues. Trimming cost V 5 bases and J 7 bases, with 12 bases left between them. In germline, CDR1 is MNHEY, CDR2 SVGEGT. CDR3 sequence: CASSPHRWEQYF. CDR3 DNA: TGTGCCAGCAGTCCCCACCGGTGGGAGCAGTACTTC.

The V call is TRBV5-1, the J call TRBJ1-5; D is possibly TRBD1 (6 bases). The CDR3 contains 15 residues. CDR1 is SGHRS and CDR2 is YFSETQ in the germline V gene. V was cut by 0 bases and J by 4 bases, with 11 bases left in between. Written as DNA, the CDR3 is TGCGCCAGCAGCTTGGGGTTAGGGGGAAATCAGCCCCAGCATTTT. Encoded protein: CASSLGLGGNQPQHF.

The rearrangement uses TRBV3-1 (or the pseudogene TRBV3-2) and TRBJ2-5; 9 bases map to TRBD2. Germline V lookup: CDR1 LGHDT, CDR2 YNNKEL (reference sequence). This CDR3 comprises 15 residues. J gave up 7 bases and V 2 bases, and 8 bases lay outside the gene matches. The CDR3 bases are TGTGCCAGCAGCCAAAGCGGGAGGTACCCCGGGACCCAGTACTTC. This codes for CASSQSGRYPGTQYF.

The V and J genes are TRBV30 and TRBJ2-2; 7 nucleotides align to TRBD1. This CDR3 spans 13 amino acids. Germline V lookup: CDR1 GTSNPN, CDR2 SVGIG (reference sequence). V lost 5 bases to trimming and J lost 6 bases; unmatched junction nucleotides: 6. The CDR3 nucleotides are TGTGCCTGGTTAACAGGGGTCCCCGGGGAGCTGTTTTTT. This translates into CAWLTGVPGELFF.

The chain is built from TRBV2 and TRBJ1-4, with D hard to call. The V end lost 5 bases, the J end lost 11 bases, and 9 bases lay between the germline ends. The CDR3 sequence is 11 residues long. Looked up from germline, CDR1 is SNHLY and CDR2 is FYNNEI. The CDR3 loop is CASSPLGKLFF. CDR3 bases: TGTGCCAGCAGTCCCCTCGGGAAACTGTTTTTT.

The V and J genes are TRBV6-5 and TRBJ1-2; the D is unclear. Germline V gene data show CDR1 as MNHEY and CDR2 as SVGAGI. This CDR3 spans 13 amino acids. V lost 8 bases and J lost 4, with 14 bases in between. CDR3 loop: CASLDWRGYGYTF. The DNA for the CDR3 is TGTGCCAGCCTCGACTGGCGGGGCTATGGCTACACCTTC.

This clone was found once. J is TRBJ2-3 and V is TRBV19, with no clear D. This CDR3 has 13 amino acids. Per germline, CDR1 LNHDA and CDR2 SQIVND (reference sequence). The germline V and J ends were trimmed by 3 bases and 4 bases, with 8 bases remaining between them. This CDR3 is CASSILGSDTQYF. CDR3 bases: TGTGCCAGTAGTATCCTAGGATCAGATACGCAGTATTTT. The complete variable domain, with remaining parts taken from reference TRBV19 and TRBJ2-3, reads DGGITQSPKYLFRKEGQNVTLSCEQNLNHDAMYWYRQDPGQGLRLIYYSQIVNDFQKGDIAEGYSVSREKKESFPLTVTSAQKNPTAFYLCASSILGSDTQYFGPGTRLTVL.

V usage is TRBV6-6 and J usage is TRBJ1-5, with D perhaps TRBD1 (6 bases). Germline CDR1 reads MNHNY; CDR2 reads SVGAGI (reference sequence). V gave up 10 bases and J gave up 2 bases, with 9 bases separating them. CDR3 length equals 12 residues. CDR3 sequence (DNA): TGTGCCATCAGACAGGGCAATCAGCCCCAGCATTTT. Protein sequence: CAIRQGNQPQHF.

This chain connects TRBV24-1 to TRBJ2-1; 10 positions match TRBD1. Per the germline V gene, CDR1 is KGHDR and CDR2 is SFDVKD. The CDR3 covers 15 residues. J gave up 2 bases and V 8 bases, and 5 bases lay outside the gene matches. The DNA of the CDR3 is TGTGCCACCACCAGGACAGGGGGGACCTACAATGAGCAGTTCTTC. Encoded protein: CATTRTGGTYNEQFF.

V gene TRBV28 combines with J gene TRBJ2-2; D uncertain. This CDR3 is built from 15 residues. V lost 3 bases to trimming and J lost 0 bases, with 8 bases between them. Germline CDR1 reads MDHEN; CDR2 reads SYDVKM. CDR3 in amino acids: CASSFSRANTGELFF. Written as DNA, the CDR3 is TGTGCCAGCAGTTTTTCACGGGCGAACACCGGGGAGCTGTTTTTT.

V usage is TRBV4-1 and J usage is TRBJ2-1, with TRBD1 identical over 9 bases. The V gene end was trimmed by 0 bases and the J gene end by 10 bases; junction bases not matched to a gene: 10. Germline assignment: CDR1 MGHRA and CDR2 YSYEKL. The CDR3 runs 16 residues. The chain's CDR3 is CASSQDETGGGQEQFF. CDR3 DNA: TGCGCCAGCAGCCAAGATGAAACAGGGGGCGGTCAAGAGCAGTTCTTC.

This sequence joins TRBV4-1 and TRBJ2-7, with D perhaps TRBD1 (6 bases). V lost 0 bases and J lost 6, with 24 bases in between. The CDR3 runs to 18 residues. Germline CDR1 reads MGHRA; CDR2 reads YSYEKL. CDR3 in amino acids: CASSQEPAGASFSREQYF. The CDR3 DNA reads TGCGCCAGCAGCCAAGAACCGGCAGGGGCCTCTTTCTCGCGCGAGCAGTACTTC.

Only one count was recorded for this clone. This chain joins TRBV7-9 and TRBJ1-5; TRBD1 matches 7 bases. The CDR3 spans 16 residues. With V trimmed by 3 bases and J by 1 base, 6 bases remained unmatched. Per germline, CDR1 SEHNR and CDR2 FQNEAQ (reference sequence). The CDR3 DNA follows: TGTGCCAGCAGCTTTACAGGGGACTCGAGCAATCAGCCCCAGCATTTT. Its translation: CASSFTGDSSNQPQHF.

This chain connects TRBV7-9 to TRBJ2-1, with D perhaps TRBD2 (5 bases). The CDR3 is 14 residues long. Between the trimmed V and J ends, which lost 1 base and 4 bases, there was a span of 8 bases. Germline CDR1 is SEHNR and CDR2 is FQNEAQ (reference sequence). The CDR3 sequence is CASSLVGEYNEQFF. In DNA, the CDR3 is TGTGCCAGCAGCTTAGTGGGAGAGTACAATGAGCAGTTCTTC.

This sequence joins TRBV21-1 and TRBJ2-1; the table's TRBD2 call for D was not verified on the DNA. TRBV21-1 is a listed pseudogene. There are 17 residues in the CDR3. The CDR3 reads CASSTKLLAGGLNEQFF. The CDR3 region has the DNA TGTGCCAGCAGCACCAAGCTACTAGCGGGGGGGTTGAATGAGCAGTTCTTC.

CDR3 protein: CACNEAPSPYGYTF. The CDR3 nucleotides read TGTGCCTGCAATGAAGCCCCCTCGCCCTATGGCTACACCTTC. J is TRBJ1-2 and V is TRBV30; no clear D. The germline gives CDR1 GTSNPN, CDR2 SVGIG (reference sequence). The length of the CDR3 is 14 residues. V shed 6 bases and J shed 4 bases, with 18 bases lying between them.

A single count supports this clone. The chain combines TRBV11-2 with TRBJ2-1, with 13 bases lining up with TRBD2. CDR1 SGHAT and CDR2 FQNNGV come from the germline V gene. Losses at the gene ends were 5 bases for V and 4 bases for J; bases not matched to a gene: 2. The CDR3 loop spans 15 amino acids. The CDR3 region has the DNA TGTGCCAGCAGCCGGACTAGCGGGAGTTACAATGAGCAGTTCTTC. Its protein is CASSRTSGSYNEQFF. The variable domain in full, completed from reference TRBV11-2 and TRBJ2-1, reads EAGVAQSPRYKIIEKRQSVAFWCNPISGHATLYWYQQILGQGPKLLIQFQNNGVVDDSQLPKDRFSAERLKGVDSTLKIQPAKLEDSAVYLCASSRTSGSYNEQFFGPGTRLTVL.

This rearrangement joins TRBV7-3 to TRBJ2-7; D might be TRBD2 (6 bases). CDR3 size: 14 residues. Trimming cost V 2 bases and J 5 bases, with 13 bases left between them. Germline-derived CDR1 and CDR2 are SGHTA and FQGTGA. DNA for the CDR3: TGTGCCAGCAGCTTAGGAGGGGCGAATAACGAGCAGTACTTC. This translates into CASSLGGANNEQYF.

The chain is built from TRBV19 and TRBJ1-5; D is possibly TRBD1 (6 bases). Trimming left V 8 bases short and J 1 base short, with 9 bases between. The V gene's germline CDR1 is LNHDA and CDR2 SQIVND (reference sequence). This CDR3 comprises 13 residues. Written as DNA, the CDR3 is TGTGCCAGTGGGGGGGGCAGCAATCAGCCCCAGCATTTT. Protein sequence: CASGGGSNQPQHF.